This TCR beta chain was captured by sequencing in a study of cytomegalovirus exposure and HLA in healthy donors. Findings and caveats of the study: Three of the chains that were CMV-associated were confirmed in vitro to be specific for CMV antigens.

Assay: immunoSEQ multiplex PCR; the TCRdb copy retains only in-frame clones and omits some. Altogether 300,000 to 400,000 clones are present, approximately 88% being singletons, with the ten largest covering around 0.96%. The CDR3 sequence is 18 residues long. Trimming took 1 base from V and 3 from J; bases not matched to a gene: 12. CDR1 and CDR2 (germline): MGHRA, YSYEKL. Comments on this clone: Its antigen is not known.

The sample comprised PBMCs. The gene calls are TRBV4-1 and TRBJ2-5; 9 positions agree with TRBD1. This clonotype was sampled from a young man in good health and CMV-seronegative. The CDR3 spells CASSQGVTGGLGKETQYF. CDR3 bases: TGCGCCAGCAGCCAAGGGGTGACAGGGGGTTTGGGAAAAGAGACCCAGTACTTC.